This T cell receptor beta chain was obtained from a study of shared T cell receptors in the human thymus. The CDR3 totals 15 residues. Germline values: CDR1 PRHDT, CDR2 FYEKMQ (reference sequence). The V end lost 2 bases, the J end lost 0 bases, and 10 bases lay between the germline ends. The protocol was immunoSEQ multiplex PCR, while the TCRdb copy is restricted to in-frame clones and leaves out a portion. The table lists 600,000 to 900,000 clones, 80% to 90% of them singletons. The sample also formed part of further work on human thymus T cells. That study reports: Infants served as donors; they were healthy and Finnish and were having corrective surgery for congenital heart defects. There appeared to be biased usage of V and J genes in thymic and blood repertoires. Thymic repertoires overlap heavily among unrelated individuals, related research has reported.

Material: thymocytes. This clonotype originated in a girl less than two years old with a congenital heart defect. This sequence joins TRBV13 and TRBJ1-1, with D possibly TRBD1 on 6 matching bases. This chain's CDR3 is CASSLIQGLNTEAFF. As DNA, the CDR3 is TGTGCCAGCAGCTTAATACAGGGACTGAACACTGAAGCTTTCTTT. Combining the CDR3 with reference TRBV13 and TRBJ1-1 gives the whole variable domain AAGVIQSPRHLIKEKRETATLKCYPIPRHDTVYWYQQGPGQDPQFLISFYEKMQSDKGSIPDRFSAQQFSDYHSELNMSSLELGDSALYFCASSLIQGLNTEAFFGQGTRLTVV.